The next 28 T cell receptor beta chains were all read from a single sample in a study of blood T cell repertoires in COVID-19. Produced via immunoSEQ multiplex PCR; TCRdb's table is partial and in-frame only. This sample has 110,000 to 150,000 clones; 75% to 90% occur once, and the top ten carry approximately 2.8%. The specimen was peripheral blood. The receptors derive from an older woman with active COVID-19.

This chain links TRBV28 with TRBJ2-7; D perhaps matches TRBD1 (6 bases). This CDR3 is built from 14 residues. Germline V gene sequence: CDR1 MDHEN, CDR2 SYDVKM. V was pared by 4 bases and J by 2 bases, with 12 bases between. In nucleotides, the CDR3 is TGTGCCAGCAGTTCCCGGACAGTCCCCTACGAGCAGTACTTC. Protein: CASSSRTVPYEQYF.

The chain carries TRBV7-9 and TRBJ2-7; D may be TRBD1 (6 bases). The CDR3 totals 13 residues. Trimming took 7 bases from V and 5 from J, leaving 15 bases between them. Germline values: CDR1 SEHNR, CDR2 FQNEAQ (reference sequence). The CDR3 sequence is CASTPGQYHEQYF. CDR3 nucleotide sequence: TGTGCCAGCACACCGGGACAATACCACGAGCAGTACTTC. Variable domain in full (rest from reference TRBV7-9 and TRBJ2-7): DTGVSQNPRHKITKRGQNVTFRCDPISEHNRLYWYRQTLGQGPEFLTYFQNEAQLEKSRLLSDRFSAERPKGSFSTLEIQRTEQGDSAMYLCASTPGQYHEQYFGPGTRLTVT.

The CDR3 DNA is TGTGCCAGCAGTTCACCGGGGACTTCTAACTATGGCTACACCTTC. Protein: CASSSPGTSNYGYTF. The chain recombines TRBV28 with TRBJ1-2; maybe TRBD1 (5 bases). The CDR3 totals 15 residues. Germline V CDR1 and CDR2: MDHEN, SYDVKM. Between the trimmed V and J ends, which lost 4 bases and 0 bases, there was a span of 12 bases.

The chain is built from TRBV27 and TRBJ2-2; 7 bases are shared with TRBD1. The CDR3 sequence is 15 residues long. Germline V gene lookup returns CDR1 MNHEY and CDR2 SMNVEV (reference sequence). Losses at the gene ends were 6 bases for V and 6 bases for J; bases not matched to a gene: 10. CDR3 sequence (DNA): TGTGCCAGCAGCAGGGGGATGGGGAGTGCCGGGGAGCTGTTTTTT. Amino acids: CASSRGMGSAGELFF.

Written as DNA, the CDR3 is TGTGCCAGCAGCAAATTAGTCGCCGGGGAGCTGTTTTTT. It translates to CASSKLVAGELFF. V usage is TRBV9 and J usage is TRBJ2-2; D not certain. CDR3 length: 13 amino acids. From germline, CDR1 is SGDLS and CDR2 YYNGEE. V dropped 4 bases and J dropped 6 bases, with 10 bases sitting between them.

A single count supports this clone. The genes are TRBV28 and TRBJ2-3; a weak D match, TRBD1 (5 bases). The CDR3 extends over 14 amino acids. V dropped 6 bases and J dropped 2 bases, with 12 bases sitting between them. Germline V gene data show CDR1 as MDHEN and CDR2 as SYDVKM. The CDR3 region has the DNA TGTGCCAGCAGGGGGCTGGTAGTCACAGATACGCAGTATTTT. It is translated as CASRGLVVTDTQYF.

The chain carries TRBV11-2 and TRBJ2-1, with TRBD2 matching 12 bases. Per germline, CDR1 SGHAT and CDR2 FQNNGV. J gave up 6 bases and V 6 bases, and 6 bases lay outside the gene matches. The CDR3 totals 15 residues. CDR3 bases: TGTGCCAGCAGTTCTAGCGGGAGGGCCACCAATGAGCAGTTCTTC. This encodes CASSSSGRATNEQFF.

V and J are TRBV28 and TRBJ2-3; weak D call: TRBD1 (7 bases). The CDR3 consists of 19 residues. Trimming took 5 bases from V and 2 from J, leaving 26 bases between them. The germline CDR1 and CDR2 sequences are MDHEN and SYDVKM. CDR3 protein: CASSPNLWLAQGVTDTQYF. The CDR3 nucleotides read TGTGCCAGCAGTCCCAACCTGTGGCTAGCGCAGGGGGTCACAGATACGCAGTATTTT.

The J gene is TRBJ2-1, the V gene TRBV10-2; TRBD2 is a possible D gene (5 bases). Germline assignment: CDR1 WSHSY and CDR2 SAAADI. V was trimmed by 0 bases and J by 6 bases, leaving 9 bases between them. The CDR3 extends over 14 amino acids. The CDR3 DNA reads TGCGCCAGCAGTGAGTCCCGGACTGTCAATGAGCAGTTCTTC. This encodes CASSESRTVNEQFF.

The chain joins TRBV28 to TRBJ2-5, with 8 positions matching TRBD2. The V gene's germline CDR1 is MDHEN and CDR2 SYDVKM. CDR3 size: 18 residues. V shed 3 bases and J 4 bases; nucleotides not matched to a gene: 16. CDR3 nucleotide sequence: TGTGCCAGCAGTTTTTACAACTTAGCGGGACCCACGGGAGAGACCCAGTACTTC. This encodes CASSFYNLAGPTGETQYF.

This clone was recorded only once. The CDR3: CASSPRDRVSEQYF. CDR3 coding DNA: TGTGCCAGCAGCCCCCGGGACAGGGTGTCCGAGCAGTACTTC. The gene calls are TRBV5-6 and TRBJ2-7; 9 nucleotides align to TRBD1. Germline CDR1 reads SGHDT; CDR2 reads YYEEEE. Unmatched junction bases numbered 8, after V lost 4 bases and J lost 6 bases. This CDR3 has 14 residues.

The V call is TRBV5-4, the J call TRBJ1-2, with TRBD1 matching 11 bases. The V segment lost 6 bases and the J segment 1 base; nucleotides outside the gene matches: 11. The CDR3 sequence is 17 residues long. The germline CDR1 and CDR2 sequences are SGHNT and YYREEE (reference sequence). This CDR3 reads CASNAGQGASLNYGYTF. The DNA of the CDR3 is TGTGCCAGCAACGCTGGACAGGGGGCGTCTCTTAACTATGGCTACACCTTC.

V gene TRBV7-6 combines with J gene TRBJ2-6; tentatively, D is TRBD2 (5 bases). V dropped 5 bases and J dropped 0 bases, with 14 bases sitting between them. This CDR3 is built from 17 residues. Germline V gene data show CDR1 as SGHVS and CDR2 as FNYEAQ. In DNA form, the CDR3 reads TGTGCCAGCAGCCCCGGACGGGGATTCTCTGGGGCCAACGTCCTGACTTTC. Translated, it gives CASSPGRGFSGANVLTF.

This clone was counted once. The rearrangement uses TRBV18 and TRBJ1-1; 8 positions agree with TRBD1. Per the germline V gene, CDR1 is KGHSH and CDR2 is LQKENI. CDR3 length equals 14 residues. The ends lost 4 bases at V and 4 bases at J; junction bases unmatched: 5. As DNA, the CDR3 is TGTGCCAGCTCACGACAGGACAGGGCCACTGAAGCTTTCTTT. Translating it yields CASSRQDRATEAFF.

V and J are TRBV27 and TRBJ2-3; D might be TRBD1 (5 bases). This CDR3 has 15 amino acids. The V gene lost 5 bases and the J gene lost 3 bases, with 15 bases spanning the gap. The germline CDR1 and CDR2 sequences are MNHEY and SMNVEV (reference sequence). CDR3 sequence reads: CASSPQPRVTDTQYF. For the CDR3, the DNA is TGTGCCAGCAGTCCTCAACCCAGGGTGACAGATACGCAGTATTTT.

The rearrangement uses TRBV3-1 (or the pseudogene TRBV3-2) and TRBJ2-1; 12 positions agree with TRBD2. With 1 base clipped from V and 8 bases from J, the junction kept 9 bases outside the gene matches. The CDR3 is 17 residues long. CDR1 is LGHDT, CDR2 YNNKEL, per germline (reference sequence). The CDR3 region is CASSQGLTSGRGDEQFF. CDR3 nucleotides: TGTGCCAGCAGCCAAGGGCTGACTAGCGGGAGAGGAGATGAGCAGTTCTTC.

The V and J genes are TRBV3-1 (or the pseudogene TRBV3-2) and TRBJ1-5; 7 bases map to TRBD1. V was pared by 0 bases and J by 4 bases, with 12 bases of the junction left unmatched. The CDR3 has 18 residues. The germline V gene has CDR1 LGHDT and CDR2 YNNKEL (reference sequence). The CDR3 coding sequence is TGTGCCAGCAGCCAAGATCCGCAGGGGGAGATCCTTAATCAGCCCCAGCATTTT. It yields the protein CASSQDPQGEILNQPQHF.

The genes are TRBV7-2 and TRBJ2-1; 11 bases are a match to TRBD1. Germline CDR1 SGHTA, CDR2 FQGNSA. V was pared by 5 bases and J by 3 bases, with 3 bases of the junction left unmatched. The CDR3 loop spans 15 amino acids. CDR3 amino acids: CASSMGTGGYNEQFF. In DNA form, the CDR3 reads TGTGCCAGCAGCATGGGGACAGGGGGCTACAATGAGCAGTTCTTC.

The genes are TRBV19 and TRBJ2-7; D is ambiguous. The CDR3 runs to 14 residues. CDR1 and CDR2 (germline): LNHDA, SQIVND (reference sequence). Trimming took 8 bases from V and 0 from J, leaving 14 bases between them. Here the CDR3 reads CASPTRVSSYEQYF. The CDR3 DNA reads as TGTGCCAGTCCAACACGGGTAAGCTCCTACGAGCAGTACTTC.

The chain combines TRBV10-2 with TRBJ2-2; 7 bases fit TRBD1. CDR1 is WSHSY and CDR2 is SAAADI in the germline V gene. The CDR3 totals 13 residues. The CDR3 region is CASGQANTGELFF. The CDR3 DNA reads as TGCGCTTCTGGACAGGCTAACACCGGGGAGCTGTTTTTT.

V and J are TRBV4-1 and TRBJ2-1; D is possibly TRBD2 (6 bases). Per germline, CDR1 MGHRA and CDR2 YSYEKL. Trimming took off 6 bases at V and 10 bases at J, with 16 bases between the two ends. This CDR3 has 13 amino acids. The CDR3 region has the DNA TGCGCCAGCAGTCCAGGAGGGTTGGGAGAGCAGTTCTTC. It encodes CASSPGGLGEQFF.

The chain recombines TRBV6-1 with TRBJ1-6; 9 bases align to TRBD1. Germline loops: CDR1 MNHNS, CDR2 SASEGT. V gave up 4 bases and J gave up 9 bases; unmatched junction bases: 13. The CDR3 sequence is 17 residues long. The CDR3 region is CASSVEPPGQGGSPLHF. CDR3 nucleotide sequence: TGTGCCAGCAGTGTCGAGCCCCCGGGACAGGGTGGTTCACCCCTCCACTTT.

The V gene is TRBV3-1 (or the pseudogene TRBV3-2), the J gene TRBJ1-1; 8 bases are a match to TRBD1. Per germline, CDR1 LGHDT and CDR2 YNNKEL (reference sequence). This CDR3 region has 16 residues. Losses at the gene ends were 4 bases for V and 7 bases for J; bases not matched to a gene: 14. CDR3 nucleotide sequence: TGTGCCAGCAGCCGCGGACAGGGCGGTGGTCTGGGTGAAGCTTTCTTT. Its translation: CASSRGQGGGLGEAFF.

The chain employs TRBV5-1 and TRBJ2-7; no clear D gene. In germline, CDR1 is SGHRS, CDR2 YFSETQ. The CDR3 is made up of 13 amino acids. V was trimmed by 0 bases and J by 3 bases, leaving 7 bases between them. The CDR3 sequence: CASSLAPDYEQYF. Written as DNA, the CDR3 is TGCGCCAGCAGCTTGGCCCCAGACTACGAGCAGTACTTC.

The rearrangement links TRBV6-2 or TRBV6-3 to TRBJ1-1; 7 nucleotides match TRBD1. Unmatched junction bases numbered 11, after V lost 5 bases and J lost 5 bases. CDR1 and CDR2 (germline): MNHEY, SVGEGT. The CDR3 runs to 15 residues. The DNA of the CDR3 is TGTGCCAGCAGTCATCACAGGGGAGGCGGGACTGAAGCTTTCTTT. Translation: CASSHHRGGGTEAFF.

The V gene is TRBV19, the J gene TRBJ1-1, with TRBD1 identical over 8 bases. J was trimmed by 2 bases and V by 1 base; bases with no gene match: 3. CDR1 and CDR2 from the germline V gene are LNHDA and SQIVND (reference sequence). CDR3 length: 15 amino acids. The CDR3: CASSIVGQANTEAFF. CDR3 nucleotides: TGTGCCAGTAGTATAGTGGGACAGGCCAACACTGAAGCTTTCTTT.

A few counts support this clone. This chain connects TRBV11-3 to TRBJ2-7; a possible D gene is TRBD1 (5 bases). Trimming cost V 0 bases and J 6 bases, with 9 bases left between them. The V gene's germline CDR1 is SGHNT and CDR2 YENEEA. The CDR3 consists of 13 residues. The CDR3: CASSLDSGLEQYF. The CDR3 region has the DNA TGTGCCAGCAGCTTAGATTCAGGGCTCGAGCAGTACTTC.

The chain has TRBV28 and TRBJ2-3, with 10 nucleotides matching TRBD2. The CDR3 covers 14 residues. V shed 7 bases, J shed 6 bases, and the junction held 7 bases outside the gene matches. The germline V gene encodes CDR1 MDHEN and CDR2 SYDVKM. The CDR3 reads CASTPLAGSDTQYF. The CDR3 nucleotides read TGTGCCAGCACCCCACTAGCGGGATCCGATACGCAGTATTTT.